The clone carrying this TCR beta chain appeared a few times. Its target is unknown. This record belongs to a study of metastatic and nonmetastatic thyroid tumors. Treatment of any kind had been given to no patient before thyroid surgery. Regarding the study as a whole: Versus benign nodules, malignant thyroid tumors reportedly had significantly higher TCR beta diversity, in blood and tumor.

The CDR3 runs to 11 residues. V dropped 5 bases and J dropped 7 bases, with 6 bases sitting between them. In germline, CDR1 is MNHEY, CDR2 SVGEGT. MiXCR reprocessed the PCR reads for TCRdb. The sample has approximately 44,000 clones, 25% to 35% seen once. The TCR was taken from a male donor with papillary thyroid cancer or a benign thyroid nodule (not recorded which). Some clones in this sample may be carry-over from other donors' samples. The chain has TRBV6-2 or TRBV6-3 and TRBJ2-1; D ambiguous. Source material: blood. In DNA, the CDR3 is TGTGCCAGCAGTCCTTTGAATGAGCAGTTCTTC. Translation: CASSPLNEQFF.